This entry concerns a single T cell receptor beta chain. Antigen specificity is unknown. The data were taken from a study of CD4+ T cells in melanoma. Study results and limitations: Neoantigen-specific CD4+ T cells in melanoma reportedly had diverse differentiation states. CD8+ T cell, macrophage and B cell function reportedly correlated with neoantigen-specific CD4+ T cells.

From germline, CDR1 is KGHSH and CDR2 LQKENI. The CDR3 is 15 amino acids. V lost 1 base, J lost 2 bases, and 10 bases lay in between. Clones were sequenced by immunoSEQ multiplex PCR, and TCRdb holds only the in-frame ones, with some missing. The top ten hold 4.5% to 5.5% of the sample, which has tens of thousands of clones, about 70% seen once. This clonotype was obtained from a human donor with melanoma. The genes are TRBV18 and TRBJ2-3; possible D gene TRBD2, 5 bases. The specimen sequenced was tumor tissue. The CDR3 DNA reads as TGTGCCAGCTCACCACTGAGAGGGAACACAGATACGCAGTATTTT. Protein product: CASSPLRGNTDTQYF.